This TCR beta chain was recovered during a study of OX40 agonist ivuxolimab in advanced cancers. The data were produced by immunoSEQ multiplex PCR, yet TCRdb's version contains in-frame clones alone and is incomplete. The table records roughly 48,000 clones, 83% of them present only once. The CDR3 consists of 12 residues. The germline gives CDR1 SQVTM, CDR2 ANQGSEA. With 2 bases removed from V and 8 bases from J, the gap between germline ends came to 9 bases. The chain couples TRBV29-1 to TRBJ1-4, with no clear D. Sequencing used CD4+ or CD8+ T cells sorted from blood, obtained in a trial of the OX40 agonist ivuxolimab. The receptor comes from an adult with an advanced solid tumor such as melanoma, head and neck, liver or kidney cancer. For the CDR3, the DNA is TGCAGCGTTGAAAAGGTAGACGAAAAACTGTTTTTT. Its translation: CSVEKVDEKLFF.